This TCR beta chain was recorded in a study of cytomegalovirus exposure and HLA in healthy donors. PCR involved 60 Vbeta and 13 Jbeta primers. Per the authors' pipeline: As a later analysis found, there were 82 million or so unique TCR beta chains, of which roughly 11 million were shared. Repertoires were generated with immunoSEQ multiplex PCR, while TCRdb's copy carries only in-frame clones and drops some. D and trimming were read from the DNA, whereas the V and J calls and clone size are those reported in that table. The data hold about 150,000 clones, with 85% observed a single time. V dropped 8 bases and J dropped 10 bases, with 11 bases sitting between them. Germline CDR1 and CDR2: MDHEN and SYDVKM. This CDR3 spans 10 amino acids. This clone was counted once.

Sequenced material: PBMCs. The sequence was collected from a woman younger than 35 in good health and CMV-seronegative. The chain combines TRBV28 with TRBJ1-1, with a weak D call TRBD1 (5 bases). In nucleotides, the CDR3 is TGTGCCAGCTCAGGGTTTGTAGCTTTCTTT. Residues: CASSGFVAFF.